One T cell receptor (beta chain) is described in this entry. The CDR3 totals 16 residues. Germline CDR1 SEHNR, CDR2 FQNEAQ (reference sequence). V was trimmed by 2 bases and J by 0 bases, leaving 14 bases between them. RNA transcripts served as the template for amplifying TCR beta CDR3 regions. Primed by the HTBI set, a first-round RT-PCR was run on the TCR CDR3. TCRdb reanalysed the multiplex PCR reads using MiXCR and keeps one entry per CDR3 protein. The data contain about 580,000 distinct CDR3 sequences, about 15% of them singletons. The sample is drawn from a study of T cells in Graves' hyperthyroidism and ophthalmopathy.

This clonotype was obtained from a woman in her twenties or thirties with Graves' hyperthyroidism that later progressed to Graves' ophthalmopathy. Material for sequencing was blood. The chain carries TRBV7-9 and TRBJ2-7, with D perhaps being TRBD1 or TRBD2 (5 bases each). CDR3 DNA sequence: TGTGCCAGCAGCTTAAGGGAGACAGAAGCCTCCTACGAGCAGTACTTC. Its translation: CASSLRETEASYEQYF.